Listed below are T cell receptor beta chains from one sample, sequenced in a study of identical twins. TCRdb independently ran MiXCR on the 5' RACE reads; one entry per CDR3 protein. Here the sample spans hundreds of thousands of distinct CDR3 sequences, approximately 20% being singletons. The data were also submitted as part of a second study, on yellow fever vaccine responses in identical twins.

The sequencing sample was made of CD4+ T cells sorted from blood. Receptors were obtained from a woman between 18 and 29 years old in good health. Each CDR3 is given with its conserved first and last residue. Each record gives: D gene, V gene, J gene, clone size, CDR3 length, CDR3 protein. A D gene is named only where the DNA matches it firmly. The size entry is marked missing in some rows and otherwise reads once, few, many or a size class.

>TRBD1|TRBV4-1|TRBJ1-1|few|17
CASSARGDSYFFSEAFF
>-|TRBV19|TRBJ2-7|few|15
CASSISGTSRYEQYF
>TRBD1|TRBV29-1|TRBJ2-5|few|13
CSVEGDSQETQYF
>-|TRBV7-9|TRBJ2-5|-|15
CASSLDGGPQETQYF
>-|TRBV5-1|TRBJ1-2|few|13
CASSLVGEYGYTF
>TRBD2|TRBV29-1|TRBJ2-2|few|15
CSAIGGRVNTGELFF
>-|TRBV20-1|TRBJ2-3|-|12
CSASAPEDTQYF
>-|TRBV5-1|TRBJ2-7|many|15
CASRSSAGQNYEQYF
>-|TRBV6-1|TRBJ2-7|few|15
CASRNTGTRDYEQYF
>-|TRBV12-2|TRBJ1-3|-|18
CASRLPLREETSGNTIYF
>TRBD1|TRBV6-1|TRBJ1-1|few|15
CASSPGGSGDTEAFF
>-|TRBV25-1|TRBJ2-3|-|13
CASSEYGADTQYF
>TRBD2|TRBV25-1|TRBJ2-3|few|16
CASSEVGTSGSDTQYF
>TRBD2|TRBV20-1|TRBJ2-3|few|18
CSASFTGLAGASTDTQYF
>TRBD2|TRBV28|TRBJ2-3|-|15
CASSPRRGVGDTQYF
>TRBD1|TRBV20-1|TRBJ2-2|-|14
CSAEQGANTGELFF
>-|TRBV20-1|TRBJ1-1|few|11
CSAELITEAFF
>-|TRBV5-1|TRBJ2-7|-|13
CASARNDHYEQYF
>-|TRBV20-1|TRBJ1-4|few|13
CSASPNANEKLFF
>TRBD2|TRBV5-1|TRBJ2-2|-|15
CASATSGGNTGELFF
>TRBD2|TRBV12-3/TRBV12-4|TRBJ2-3|few|15
CASSRTSGGPNTQYF
>-|TRBV7-9|TRBJ2-1|-|12
CASSQRNNEQFF
>TRBD2|TRBV2|TRBJ2-7|few|15
CASSLGLAEHYEQYF
>TRBD1|TRBV6-1|TRBJ2-1|-|16
CASSEPGQVPPHEQFF
>-|TRBV12-3/TRBV12-4|TRBJ2-1|few|12
CASRDGSHEQFF
>-|TRBV5-6|TRBJ1-1|-|17
CASSAGGQSRWNTEAFF
>TRBD1|TRBV12-3/TRBV12-4|TRBJ1-1|few|15
CASRYGQALNTEAFF
>-|TRBV29-1|TRBJ2-3|few|12
CSVAGLPDTQYF
>-|TRBV7-9|TRBJ2-2|-|15
CASSSGSGNTGELFF
>TRBD2|TRBV12-3/TRBV12-4|TRBJ2-2|-|15
CASSRLAGTGGELFF
>-|TRBV5-1|TRBJ2-3|few|16
CASSKGGGQLGDTQYF
>-|TRBV7-8|TRBJ2-3|few|17
CASSLVGPADSTDTQYF
>TRBD2|TRBV10-3|TRBJ2-5|-|15
CAISEGPSGGETQYF
>TRBD2|TRBV10-3|TRBJ2-1|few|17
CAISSRTSGGLHNEQFF
>TRBD2|TRBV3-1|TRBJ2-1|few|14
CASSQNSGASEQFF
>-|TRBV12-3/TRBV12-4|TRBJ2-6|few|15
CASSLSATGANVLTF
>TRBD1|TRBV5-1|TRBJ1-1|-|14
CASSFSYRGTEAFF
>-|TRBV20-1|TRBJ1-1|once|13
CSARRPMNTEAFF
>TRBD1|TRBV12-3/TRBV12-4|TRBJ2-5|few|15
CASRPQGARRETQYF
>-|TRBV15|TRBJ2-2|few|18
CATSRDPRTRPNTGELFF
>-|TRBV11-2|TRBJ2-5|few|15
CASSLGGLNQETQYF
>-|TRBV3-1|TRBJ1-2|few|17
CASSQDQWKGPQAGYTF
>-|TRBV3-1|TRBJ2-4|few|17
CASSPSTGGSAINIQYF
>TRBD1|TRBV5-1|TRBJ2-2|few|16
CASSRGTGANTGELFF
>TRBD1|TRBV6-1|TRBJ1-1|-|14
CASRPIQGDTEAFF
>-|TRBV12-3/TRBV12-4|TRBJ2-5|few|13
CASTSTVQETQYF
>-|TRBV20-1|TRBJ1-1|few|13
CSARDPPNTEAFF
>-|TRBV6-4|TRBJ2-3|few|13
CASRQENTDTQYF
>-|TRBV20-1|TRBJ1-5|-|14
CSAPPQANNQPQHF
>-|TRBV12-3/TRBV12-4|TRBJ1-2|-|11
CASSFGVGYTF
>TRBD2|TRBV6-1|TRBJ2-2|few|16
CASIAASGGATGELFF
>TRBD1|TRBV4-2|TRBJ1-5|-|19
CASSQDWTGGEDSNQPQHF
>-|TRBV9|TRBJ2-2|-|16
CASSVTGTANTGELFF